The clone carrying this T cell receptor beta chain showed up just a few times. The antigen is unknown. Trimming shortened V by 3 bases and J by 5 bases, and 16 bases separated the two germline ends. The CDR3 spans 15 residues. CDR1 and CDR2 from the germline V gene are LGHNA and YNFKEQ. The data were obtained in a study of cytomegalovirus exposure and HLA in healthy donors. The overall study: Researchers previously reported finding fewer than 120 million unique TCR beta sequences from 170 million or so T cells. Study-wide findings and caveats: According to an earlier analysis, most TCR beta V segments yielded productive rearrangements about 90% or about 30% of the time. Looking again later, the authors saw that most CMV-associated TCR beta chains seemed HLA-restricted. Most sequenced TCRs were rare (though some public TCRs occurred in many donors).

Researchers ran the PCR with 60 Vbeta and 13 Jbeta primers. The data were produced by immunoSEQ multiplex PCR, yet TCRdb's version contains in-frame clones alone and is incomplete. Among around 150,000 clones listed, around three quarters were seen once. The chain has TRBV4-2 and TRBJ1-1, with D tentatively TRBD1 (5 bases). What was sequenced was PBMCs. The receptor was isolated from a man in his forties or fifties in good health and CMV-seropositive. The DNA of the CDR3 is TGTGCCAGCAGCCATGACGGGACCCGGGGGACTGAAGCTTTCTTT. It encodes CASSHDGTRGTEAFF.